Reported below is one TCR beta chain. The antigen remains undetermined. Unsorted PBMC replicate PCRs drew on about 280 ng DNA, representing approximately 27,000 T cell genomes. Methods used by the authors: Filtering differed for immunoSEQ, which gave only junction sequences without quality scores. The assay was immunoSEQ multiplex PCR, and TCRdb's table has in-frame clones only and misses some. V and J calls and clone size are copied from that table; D and trimming were computed from the DNA. Here the sample spans more than 450,000 clones, 79% being singletons. This specimen comes from a study of shared clonotypes between healthy human individuals. Overall study findings and caveats: Clonotype sharing levels among donors were expected to vary with sequencing depth. Since donors were few, the genetic and exposure-history diversity represented was limited.

The sequenced material came from PBMCs. The origin of this receptor is a woman between 40 and 55 years old in good health. Some clones in this sample may be carry-over from other donors' samples.

CDR3: CASNPGRVVYTF. The CDR3 nucleotides are TGTGCCAGCAACCCGGGACGTGTGGTGTACACCTTC. The chain employs TRBV7-2 and TRBJ1-2, with D tentatively TRBD1 (5 bases). The ends were cut back, 7 bases at V and 11 bases at J, with 17 bases in the middle. Germline CDR1 and CDR2: SGHTA and FQGNSA. The CDR3 sequence is 12 residues long.